Listed below are T cell receptor beta chains from one sample, sequenced in a study of blood T cell repertoires in COVID-19. The assay was immunoSEQ multiplex PCR, and TCRdb's table has in-frame clones only and misses some. The sample holds about 100,000 clones, approximately 84% seen once. The sample comprised peripheral blood. Every receptor here comes from a man between 25 and 39 years old in a cohort sampled during active COVID-19. CDR3s include the opening cysteine and the closing phenylalanine or tryptophan. A D gene is named only where the DNA matches it firmly. The size entry is marked missing in some rows and otherwise reads once, few, many or a size class.

D gene	V gene	J gene	clone size	CDR3 DNA	CDR3 protein
TRBD2	TRBV5-6	TRBJ2-3	NA	TGTGCCAGCAGCTTGGTTAGCGGGGGAGTAGATACGCAGTATTTT	CASSLVSGGVDTQYF
TRBD1	TRBV24-1	TRBJ1-4	NA	TGTGCCACCAGTGTGGACAGGGCATCAACTAATGAAAAACTGTTTTTT	CATSVDRASTNEKLFF
NA	TRBV4-3	TRBJ1-1	NA	TGCGCCAGCAGCCAAGATGTTGGCCCCACTGAAGCTTTCTTT	CASSQDVGPTEAFF
NA	TRBV19	TRBJ2-7	NA	TGTGCCAGTAGTGCAGGGTCCCCCTACGAGCAGTACTTC	CASSAGSPYEQYF
TRBD2	TRBV5-8	TRBJ2-3	NA	TGTGCCAGCAGCTTGGTACTCGGCGGGGGGGCTTCTGAGTATTTT	CASSLVLGGGASEYF
TRBD2	TRBV28	TRBJ2-7	NA	TGTGCCAGCAGTGTGACTAGCGGGACCTACGAGCAGTACTTC	CASSVTSGTYEQYF
NA	TRBV6-5	TRBJ1-2	NA	TGTGCCAGCAGTTACTTCGGGAGCTATGGCTACACCTTC	CASSYFGSYGYTF
NA	TRBV9	TRBJ1-1	NA	TGTGCCAGCAGCGTAGGATTCCCGGACTTAGCGAACACTGAAGCTTTCTTT	CASSVGFPDLANTEAFF
NA	TRBV7-2	TRBJ2-5	NA	TGTGCCAGCAGAAGACGGGGGGCCACGGAGACCCAGTACTTC	CASRRRGATETQYF
NA	TRBV12-5	TRBJ1-1	NA	TGTGCTAGTGGTTCCCGAGGACGGGGGATAGGGATGAACACTGAAGCTTTCTTT	CASGSRGRGIGMNTEAFF
NA	TRBV18	TRBJ2-2	NA	TGTGCCAGCTTCGGGATCGGGGAGCTGTTTTTT	CASFGIGELFF
NA	TRBV4-1	TRBJ2-1	NA	TGCGCCAGCAGCCATGGTTTGCTTTCCGGCAATGAGCAGTTCTTC	CASSHGLLSGNEQFF
NA	TRBV7-9	TRBJ1-1	NA	TGTGCCAGCAGCTTAGGGGCTGGGGGGTCGCACACTGAAGCTTTCTTT	CASSLGAGGSHTEAFF
TRBD2	TRBV5-4	TRBJ2-3	NA	TGTGCCAGCAGCCCGGGACTAGCAAGGAACACAGATACGCAGTATTTT	CASSPGLARNTDTQYF
TRBD1	TRBV7-9	TRBJ2-6	NA	TGTGCCAGCAGTTCCGGACAGGTTTCTTCTGGGGCCAACGTCCTGACTTTC	CASSSGQVSSGANVLTF
NA	TRBV7-8	TRBJ1-2	NA	TGTGCCAGCAGCCTTCAGGGGTTCTATGGCTACACCTTC	CASSLQGFYGYTF
NA	TRBV2	TRBJ1-6	NA	TGTGCCAGCAGAGCTGCAGGGACGGGAGGTTCACCCCTCCACTTT	CASRAAGTGGSPLHF
TRBD1	TRBV5-1	TRBJ1-4	NA	TGCGCCAGCAGCCAGGGGGTTACAACTAATGAAAAACTGTTTTTT	CASSQGVTTNEKLFF
NA	TRBV27	TRBJ1-6	NA	TGTGCCAGCAGTTTATCCGCGGACTATAATTCACCCCTCCACTTT	CASSLSADYNSPLHF
NA	TRBV7-3	TRBJ2-5	NA	TGTGCCAGCAGCTTAACGGGGGCTAGCGGAATCCAAGAGACCCAGTACTTC	CASSLTGASGIQETQYF
NA	TRBV13	TRBJ2-7	NA	TGTGCCAGCAGCTTAGGCCAAACAATCCAGTACGAGCAGTACTTC	CASSLGQTIQYEQYF
TRBD1	TRBV5-8	TRBJ2-1	NA	TGTGCCAGCAACCCGGGACAGGGTGGGAATGAGCAGTTCTTC	CASNPGQGGNEQFF
TRBD1	TRBV2	TRBJ1-1	once	TGTGCCAGCAACGAGGACAGGGGGGCAACTGAAGCTTTCTTT	CASNEDRGATEAFF
TRBD1	TRBV13	TRBJ1-2	NA	TGTGCCAGCAGCGAAGGGACAGGGGGCCGGGGCTACACCTTC	CASSEGTGGRGYTF
TRBD1	TRBV12-5	TRBJ2-2	once	TGTGCTAGTGGTTTAAACAGGGGCGACACCGGGGAGCTGTTTTTT	CASGLNRGDTGELFF
TRBD2	TRBV19	TRBJ2-7	NA	TGTGCCAGTAGTGCTGGGACTAGCGGGTCCTACGAGCAGTACTTC	CASSAGTSGSYEQYF
NA	TRBV27	TRBJ2-7	NA	TGTGCCAGCAGTTTAGGTCCACTTGCTTACGAGCAGTACTTC	CASSLGPLAYEQYF
TRBD1	TRBV2	TRBJ2-5	NA	TGTGCCAGCAGTTTTGAAGAGATAGACAGGGGGACCCAGTACTTC	CASSFEEIDRGTQYF
TRBD1	TRBV7-3	TRBJ2-6	NA	TGTGCCAGCAGCTCAGGGGGTTCTGGGGCCAACGTCCTGACTTTC	CASSSGGSGANVLTF